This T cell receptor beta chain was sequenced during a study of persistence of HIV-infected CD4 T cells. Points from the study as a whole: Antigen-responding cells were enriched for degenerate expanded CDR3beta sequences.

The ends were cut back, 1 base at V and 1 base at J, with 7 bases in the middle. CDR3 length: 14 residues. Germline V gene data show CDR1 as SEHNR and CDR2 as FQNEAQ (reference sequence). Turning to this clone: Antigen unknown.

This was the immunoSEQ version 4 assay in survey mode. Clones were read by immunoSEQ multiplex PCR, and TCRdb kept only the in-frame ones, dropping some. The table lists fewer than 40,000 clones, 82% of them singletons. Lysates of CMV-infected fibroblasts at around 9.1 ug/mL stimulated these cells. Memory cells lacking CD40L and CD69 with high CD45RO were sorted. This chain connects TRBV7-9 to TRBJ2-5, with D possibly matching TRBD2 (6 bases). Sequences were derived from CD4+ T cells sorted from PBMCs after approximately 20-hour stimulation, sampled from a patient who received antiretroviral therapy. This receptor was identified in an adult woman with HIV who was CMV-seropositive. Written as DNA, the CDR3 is TGTGCCAGCAGCTTAGAGGGACTCCAAGAGACCCAGTACTTC. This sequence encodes CASSLEGLQETQYF. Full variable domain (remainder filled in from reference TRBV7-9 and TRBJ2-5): DTGVSQNPRHKITKRGQNVTFRCDPISEHNRLYWYRQTLGQGPEFLTYFQNEAQLEKSRLLSDRFSAERPKGSFSTLEIQRTEQGDSAMYLCASSLEGLQETQYFGPGTRLLVL.